This T cell receptor beta chain was found in a study of shared clonotypes between healthy human individuals. Sorted-subset replicate PCR reactions were performed with approximately 0.2 ug DNA, corresponding to roughly 30,000 T cell genomes. Clones were read by immunoSEQ multiplex PCR, and TCRdb kept only the in-frame ones, dropping some. The repertoire holds 2.5 million or so clones, around 90% seen once, with roughly 0.14% in the top ten. Study results and limitations: For naive CD4 cells, approximately 5% of clonotypes were shared across a few donors. Represented diversity (both genetic and exposure-history) was limited by the small number of donors.

Between the trimmed V and J ends, which lost 2 bases and 5 bases, there was a span of 10 bases. Germline values: CDR1 MDHEN, CDR2 SYDVKM. CDR3 size: 13 residues. Of note for this clone: As yet, its antigen is unknown.

The source of this sequence is a man between 18 and 29 years old in good health. Sequencing was done on a sample of naive CD4+ T cells sorted from blood. The subset denotes: CD45RA+ positively selected. V usage is TRBV28 and J usage is TRBJ2-7; a weak D match, TRBD1 (6 bases). The CDR3 reads CASSLNRAHEQYF. CDR3 bases: TGTGCCAGCAGTTTAAACAGGGCCCACGAGCAGTACTTC.